These 9 T cell receptor beta chains came from one sample sequenced in a study of blood T cell repertoires in COVID-19. Only in-frame clones appear in the TCRdb table, and some are missing; sequencing was by immunoSEQ multiplex PCR. The sample includes roughly 230,000 clones, around 83% of them seen just once. The sequenced material came from PBMCs or T cells enriched from blood (not recorded which). The receptor source for this set is a woman aged 45-65 years who had been exposed to COVID-19.

The chain employs TRBV7-2 and TRBJ2-1, with D possibly TRBD2 on 5 matching bases. Germline values: CDR1 SGHTA, CDR2 FQGNSA. The CDR3 is 13 residues long. V lost 5 bases and J 7 bases, leaving 12 bases between the germline ends. Written as DNA, the CDR3 is TGTGCCAGCAGCAAACAACGAGGGAATGAGCAGTTCTTC. This sequence encodes CASSKQRGNEQFF.

V gene TRBV28 combines with J gene TRBJ1-1; 7 nucleotides match TRBD1. V gave up 5 bases and J gave up 10 bases; unmatched junction bases: 4. The V gene's germline CDR1 is MDHEN and CDR2 SYDVKM. The CDR3 loop spans 11 amino acids. The CDR3 coding sequence is TGTGCCAGCAGTCGAAAGGGGGCAGCTTTCTTT. It is translated as CASSRKGAAFF.

This clone showed up just once. V usage is TRBV15 and J usage is TRBJ1-3; TRBD1 might be the D (6 bases). Germline CDR1 is LNHNV and CDR2 is YYDKDF (reference sequence). The CDR3 sequence is 13 residues long. Trimming removed 3 bases from V and 5 bases from J, with 8 bases in between. The CDR3 protein is CATSRDSRNTIYF. In nucleotides, the CDR3 is TGTGCCACCAGCAGGGACAGCAGAAACACCATATATTTT.

V is TRBV29-1 and J is TRBJ1-2; weak D call: TRBD1 (6 bases). Trimming shortened V by 4 bases and J by 6 bases, and 15 bases separated the two germline ends. The CDR3 extends over 13 amino acids. Germline lookup yields CDR1 SQVTM and CDR2 ANQGSEA. This CDR3 reads CSVVFGGGDGYTF. The CDR3 bases are TGCAGCGTTGTTTTTGGGGGGGGCGATGGCTACACCTTC.

The chain joins TRBV5-6 to TRBJ1-4; a possible D gene is TRBD1 (6 bases). This CDR3 is 14 amino acids long. Germline-derived CDR1 and CDR2 are SGHDT and YYEEEE. Trimming took off 0 bases at V and 5 bases at J, with 8 bases between the two ends. CDR3 amino acids: CASSLGGRNEKLFF. The CDR3 DNA follows: TGTGCCAGCAGCTTGGGGGGGCGAAATGAAAAACTGTTTTTT.

The V gene is TRBV3-1 (or the pseudogene TRBV3-2), the J gene TRBJ2-5; TRBD2 matches at 9 bases. J was trimmed by 5 bases and V by 4 bases; bases with no gene match: 8. The CDR3 runs 15 residues. Germline CDR1 and CDR2: LGHDT and YNNKEL (reference sequence). CDR3 sequence: CASSPPGLAGETQYF. The CDR3 nucleotides are TGTGCCAGCAGCCCTCCGGGACTAGCTGGGGAGACCCAGTACTTC.

The CDR3: CASSQDRMGHNEQFF. DNA for the CDR3: TGCGCCAGCAGCCAAGATCGAATGGGCCACAATGAGCAGTTCTTC. The V call is TRBV4-3, the J call TRBJ2-1; D gene unclear. Trimming removed 0 bases at V and 5 bases at J, with 11 bases between. CDR3 size: 15 residues. The germline gives CDR1 LGHNA, CDR2 YSLEER.

This clone was recorded once. The gene calls are TRBV19 and TRBJ1-2; 8 bases are a match to TRBD1. The CDR3 runs 14 residues. Germline loops: CDR1 LNHDA, CDR2 SQIVND (reference sequence). The ends lost 2 bases at V and 3 bases at J; junction bases unmatched: 2. The CDR3 reads CASSIKTGDYGYTF. In DNA form, the CDR3 reads TGTGCCAGTAGTATAAAGACAGGGGACTATGGCTACACCTTC.

This sequence joins TRBV21-1 and TRBJ2-1; the D segment call TRBD2 is taken from the table without a DNA check. TRBV21-1 is annotated as a pseudogene. This CDR3 spans 19 amino acids. CDR3 in amino acids: CASSKWTRGGVSSYNEQFF. The DNA for the CDR3 is TGTGCCAGCAGCAAATGGACTAGGGGCGGGGTGAGCTCCTACAATGAGCAGTTCTTC.